This TCR beta chain came from a study of T cell responses to AZD1222 COVID-19 vaccine. Regarding the study as a whole: Most donors were white British and more were female, and clonal diversity was possibly underestimated. Receipt of two AZD1222 doses was followed by a rise in Spike-specific TCR breadth and depth. Mapped onto spike, vaccine-associated CD4 TCRs spanned it and were dominant at 160-218 and 743-854. The study identified only six AZD1222 recipients as seropositive at baseline.

V lost 0 bases, J lost 7 bases, and 13 bases lay in between. Germline V gene lookup returns CDR1 KGHDR and CDR2 SFDVKD. The CDR3 contains 15 residues. Remarks on this clone: The antigen is undetermined.

Some clones are missing from TCRdb's copy, which holds only in-frame ones; the method was immunoSEQ multiplex PCR. The data contain a few hundred thousand clones, 93% of them singletons. Sequences were derived from peripheral blood, sampled on day 0 of AZD1222 vaccination. The TCR comes from an adult in good health. V usage is TRBV24-1 and J usage is TRBJ2-3, with a weak D call TRBD1 (7 bases). The CDR3 region has the DNA TGTGCCACCAGTGATTTGACAGGGGACTTTTATACGCAGTATTTT. It is translated as CATSDLTGDFYTQYF.